This T cell receptor beta chain is from a study of CXCR3-negative and CXCR3-positive naive CD8 T cells. Study-wide background: Each library gave roughly 1.5 +/- 0.3 million of roughly 140 million TRB reads. Study results and limitations: Memory CD8+ cells showed much lower diversity, while both naive subsets were comparably high. Within a donor, both naive subsets shared TRBV-TRBJ usage, unlike memory cells.

CDR3 size: 18 residues. Germline V gene lookup returns CDR1 LGHNA and CDR2 YSLEER. As concerns this clonotype: Its specificity is unknown.

The TRB cDNA libraries were prepared by 5' RACE with UMI labels. TCRdb reprocessed the 5' RACE reads, with one entry per CDR3 protein and no DNA. This sample's table has tens of thousands of distinct CDR3 sequences. The TCR sequence derives from a human donor in good health. Some clones in this sample may be carry-over from other donors' samples. J is TRBJ2-7 and V is TRBV4-3; TCRdb outputs TRBD2, but without DNA this stays unchecked. Sequencing used memory CD8+ T cells from blood. The CDR3 spells CASSQDFGGSGGIYEQYF.